A single sample gave rise to the 17 T cell receptor beta chains below, sequenced in a study of shared clonotypes between healthy human individuals (dated by TCRdb to about 2020). Libraries were constructed by the immunoSEQ multiplex PCR assay. TCRdb obtained this table from immuneACCESS and retained in-frame rearrangements with V and J assigned. These tables miss some clones; where compared with another copy, unresolved V genes account for less than half of the shortfall, and the remainder is unexplained. The sample records 450,000 to 600,000 clones, 79% of which are singletons. Roughly 13% of the sample lies in the top ten. The sequencing sample was made of PBMCs. The receptors derive from a woman aged 40 to 49 in good health. Some clones in this sample may be carry-over from other donors' samples.

This sequence joins TRBV4-2 and TRBJ1-3, with D perhaps matching TRBD1 (5 bases). Germline assignment: CDR1 LGHNA and CDR2 YNFKEQ. This CDR3 has 17 residues. V lost 1 base to trimming and J lost 6 bases, with 19 bases between them. CDR3: CASSQVESGRGENTIYF. Here the CDR3 DNA reads TGTGCCAGCAGCCAAGTCGAATCAGGGCGAGGGGAAAACACCATATATTTT.

The chain uses TRBV6-6 and TRBJ2-3; the match to TRBD2 covers 11 bases. Germline lookup yields CDR1 MNHNY and CDR2 SVGAGI (reference sequence). Losses at the gene ends were 5 bases for V and 8 bases for J; bases not matched to a gene: 9. The CDR3 is 15 amino acids. The CDR3 loop is CASSRVAGGTGTQYF. DNA for the CDR3: TGTGCCAGCAGTCGGGTAGCGGGAGGGACGGGTACGCAGTATTTT.

The rearrangement uses TRBV4-3 and TRBJ1-2, with D unclear. Trimming shortened V by 0 bases and J by 4 bases, and 12 bases separated the two germline ends. The germline V gene has CDR1 LGHNA and CDR2 YSLEER. The CDR3 has 15 residues. The DNA for the CDR3 is TGCGCCAGCAGCCAAGATCATAGGGATTTCTATGGCTACACCTTC. Protein product: CASSQDHRDFYGYTF.

For this clone: A far larger clone is just one base off, so this is likely a read error. The gene calls are TRBV11-3 and TRBJ1-1; D remains unclear. Germline V gives CDR1 SGHNT, CDR2 YENEEA. The V end was cut by 8 bases, the J end by 0 bases, with 10 bases between. The CDR3 contains 13 residues. CDR3 coding DNA: TGTGCCAGCGGCCCTGACATGAACACTGAAGCTTTCTTT. Protein product: CASGPDMNTEAFF. Drawing the rest from reference TRBV11-3 and TRBJ1-1, the complete variable domain is EAGVVQSPRYKIIEKKQPVAFWCNPISGHNTLYWYLQNLGQGPELLIRYENEEAVDDSQLPKDRFSAERLKGVDSTLKIQPAELGDSAVYLCASGPDMNTEAFFGQGTRLTVV.

This chain links TRBV9 with TRBJ2-1, with 8 positions matching TRBD2. CDR3 length: 14 residues. Per germline, CDR1 SGDLS and CDR2 YYNGEE. V lost 3 bases, J lost 4 bases, and 3 bases stayed unmatched. CDR3 in amino acids: CASSEREFYNEQFF. The CDR3 nucleotides are TGTGCCAGCAGCGAGCGGGAGTTTTACAATGAGCAGTTCTTC.

This chain connects TRBV29-1 to TRBJ2-3; 7 nucleotides agree with TRBD2. The CDR3 is made up of 13 amino acids. V dropped 4 bases and J dropped 4; count of bases not matched to a gene: 5. Germline loops: CDR1 SQVTM, CDR2 ANQGSEA. The CDR3: CSVAGTIADTQYF. Written as DNA, the CDR3 is TGCAGCGTTGCCGGGACTATCGCAGATACGCAGTATTTT.

The gene calls are TRBV6-1 and TRBJ1-4; the D is unclear. CDR3 length: 16 amino acids. From germline, CDR1 is MNHNS and CDR2 SASEGT. The V and J ends lost 4 bases and 0 bases respectively, with 12 bases between them. CDR3 region: CASSGGQTATNEKLFF. CDR3 sequence (DNA): TGTGCCAGCAGTGGTGGGCAGACTGCAACTAATGAAAAACTGTTTTTT.

The DNA for the CDR3 is TGTGCCAGCAGCGACCTGCTTAACTATGGCTACACCTTC. Residues: CASSDLLNYGYTF. The chain recombines TRBV5-5 with TRBJ1-2, with D unclear. V dropped 4 bases and J dropped 1 base, with 8 bases sitting between them. There are 13 residues in the CDR3. Per germline, CDR1 SGHKS and CDR2 YYEKEE (reference sequence).

V is TRBV13 and J is TRBJ2-1; 7 bases map to TRBD2. The trim removed 2 bases at V and 7 bases at J, leaving 8 bases unmatched. The CDR3 extends over 15 amino acids. Per germline, CDR1 PRHDT and CDR2 FYEKMQ (reference sequence). CDR3 protein: CASSLSGGPLNEQFF. Written as DNA, the CDR3 is TGTGCCAGCAGCTTATCGGGGGGACCCTTGAATGAGCAGTTCTTC.

V and J are TRBV19 and TRBJ2-7, with a possible D match to TRBD2 (6 bases). CDR3 length: 17 amino acids. Per germline, CDR1 LNHDA and CDR2 SQIVND (reference sequence). The V end lost 4 bases, the J end lost 5 bases, and 24 bases lay between the germline ends. The CDR3 is CASSNPRLGRRRDEQYF. In DNA, the CDR3 is TGTGCCAGTAGTAACCCCCGGCTAGGGAGGAGGCGCGACGAGCAGTACTTC. Together with reference TRBV19 and TRBJ2-7, the CDR3 gives the full variable domain: DGGITQSPKYLFRKEGQNVTLSCEQNLNHDAMYWYRQDPGQGLRLIYYSQIVNDFQKGDIAEGYSVSREKKESFPLTVTSAQKNPTAFYLCASSNPRLGRRRDEQYFGPGTRLTVT.

The chain couples TRBV28 to TRBJ1-5, with D maybe TRBD1 (5 bases). This CDR3 comprises 14 residues. CDR1 is MDHEN, CDR2 SYDVKM, per germline. Between the trimmed V and J ends, which lost 2 bases and 5 bases, there was a span of 10 bases. The CDR3 here is CASSLPGGDQPQHF. The CDR3 DNA reads as TGTGCCAGCAGTTTACCGGGGGGGGATCAGCCCCAGCATTTT.

On this clone: Mismatch with germline at one junction end may stem from a read error. In the same sample, other DNA sequences code for this CDR3. This chain links TRBV28 with TRBJ1-3, with 8 bases fitting TRBD1. The germline V gene encodes CDR1 MDHEN and CDR2 SYDVKM. The CDR3 is 19 amino acids. The CDR3 loop is CASSGGTGLSLNSGNTIYF. The CDR3 coding sequence is TGTGCCAGCAGTGGAGGGACAGGACTATCCCTTAACTCTGGAAATACCATATATTTT.

The J gene is TRBJ2-1, the V gene TRBV4-3; D call uncertain. Germline loops: CDR1 LGHNA, CDR2 YSLEER. V was clipped by 1 base and J by 1 base, with 8 bases between them. CDR3 length equals 15 residues. This CDR3 is CASSQADRSYNEQFF. CDR3 DNA sequence: TGCGCCAGCAGCCAAGCCGACCGGTCCTACAATGAGCAGTTCTTC.

The chain employs TRBV11-1 and TRBJ2-1, with 12 bases matching TRBD1. The trim removed 1 base at V and 9 bases at J, leaving 7 bases unmatched. CDR1 SGHAT and CDR2 FQDESV come from the germline V gene (reference sequence). The CDR3 is made up of 16 amino acids. The CDR3 nucleotides are TGTGCCAGCAGCTTAGTCTTGGGACAGGGGGCGTTTGAGCAGTTCTTC. Residues: CASSLVLGQGAFEQFF.

V and J are TRBV4-1 and TRBJ2-7; 12 nucleotides match TRBD1. Germline V CDR1 and CDR2: MGHRA, YSYEKL. V lost 8 bases and J lost 2; bases outside the gene matches: 7. The CDR3 spans 15 residues. The CDR3 loop reads CASGIRDRGPYEQYF. The CDR3 nucleotides are TGCGCCAGCGGGATCCGGGACAGGGGGCCCTACGAGCAGTACTTC.

With regard to this clone: The sample holds other DNA sequences that translate to the same CDR3. This chain connects TRBV5-1 to TRBJ1-5; 8 nucleotides align to TRBD1. The ends lost 2 bases at V and 6 bases at J; junction bases unmatched: 4. Germline V gene data show CDR1 as SGHRS and CDR2 as YFSETQ. CDR3 length equals 14 residues. CDR3 sequence reads: CASSLGQGTQPQHF. The CDR3 DNA is TGCGCCAGCAGCTTAGGACAGGGAACTCAGCCCCAGCATTTT.

This chain links TRBV6-6 with TRBJ1-1; D remains unclear. CDR3 length: 16 residues. The V and J ends lost 0 bases and 11 bases respectively, with 22 bases between them. Germline V lookup: CDR1 MNHNY, CDR2 SVGAGI (reference sequence). The CDR3 region has the DNA TGTGCCAGCAGTTACTCGGGCGCGGGTCTGAGGAATGAGGCTTTCTTT. Protein sequence: CASSYSGAGLRNEAFF.